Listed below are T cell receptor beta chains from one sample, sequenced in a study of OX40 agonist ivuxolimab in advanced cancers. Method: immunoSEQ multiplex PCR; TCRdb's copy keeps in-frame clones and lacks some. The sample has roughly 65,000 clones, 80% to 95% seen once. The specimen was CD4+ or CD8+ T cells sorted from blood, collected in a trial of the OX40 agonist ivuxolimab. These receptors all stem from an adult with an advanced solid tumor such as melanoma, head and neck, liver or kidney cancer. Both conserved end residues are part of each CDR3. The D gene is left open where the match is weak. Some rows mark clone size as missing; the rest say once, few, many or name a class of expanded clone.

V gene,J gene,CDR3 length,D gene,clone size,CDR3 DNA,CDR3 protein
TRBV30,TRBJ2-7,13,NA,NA,TGTGCCCTCTCAGGGGGGACTAGATACGAGCAGTACTTC,CALSGGTRYEQYF
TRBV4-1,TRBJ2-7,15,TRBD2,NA,TGCGCCAGCAGCCAAGATACTAGCGGGATTAGGGAGCAGTACTTC,CASSQDTSGIREQYF
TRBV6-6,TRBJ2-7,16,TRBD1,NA,TGTGCCAGCAGTTACCTCCTGGGACAGGGGTTCTACGAGCAGTACTTC,CASSYLLGQGFYEQYF
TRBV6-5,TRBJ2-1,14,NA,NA,TGTGCCAGCAGTTACTCCTGGGCTCACAATGAGCAGTTCTTC,CASSYSWAHNEQFF
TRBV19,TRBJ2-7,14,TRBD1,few,TGTGCCAGTAGTCGGGACAGGGTTTTCGGAGAGCAGTACTTC,CASSRDRVFGEQYF
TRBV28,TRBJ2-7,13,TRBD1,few,TGTGCTACCATCCGGGGACAGAACTACGAGCAGTACTTC,CATIRGQNYEQYF
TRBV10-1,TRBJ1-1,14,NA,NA,TGCGCCAGTTCGTCCTCGACGGGCGGAACTGAAGCTTTCTTT,CASSSSTGGTEAFF
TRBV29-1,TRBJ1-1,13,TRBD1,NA,TGCAGCGTACAAAGGACAGGGGACACTGAAGCTTTCTTT,CSVQRTGDTEAFF
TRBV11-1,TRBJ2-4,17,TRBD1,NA,TGTGCCAGCAGCCGACCGACAGGGTTTGGGCCCAAAAACATTCAGTACTTC,CASSRPTGFGPKNIQYF
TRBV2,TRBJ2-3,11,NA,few,TGTGCCAGCAGTTTCACAGATACGCAGTATTTT,CASSFTDTQYF
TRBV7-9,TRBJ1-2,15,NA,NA,TGTGCCAGCAGCTTCTCCGGCGGGGAGGGACGTGGCTACACCTTC,CASSFSGGEGRGYTF
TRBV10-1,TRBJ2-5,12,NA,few,TGCGCCAGCAGTGATCTAGGGGAGACCCAGTACTTC,CASSDLGETQYF
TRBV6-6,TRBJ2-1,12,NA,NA,TGTGCCAGCAGTTACTCTCGGGATGAGCAGTTCTTC,CASSYSRDEQFF
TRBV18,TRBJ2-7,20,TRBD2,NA,TGTGCCAGCTCACTTACCGCGGGACTAGCGGGAGTCATCGACACCTACGAGCAGTACTTC,CASSLTAGLAGVIDTYEQYF
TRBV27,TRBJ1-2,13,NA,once,TGTGCCAGCAGTAGATGGGGGCCGGAAGGCTACACCTTC,CASSRWGPEGYTF
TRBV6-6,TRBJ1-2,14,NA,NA,TGTGCCAGCAGTTACCAGGGGACGAGCTATGGCTACACCTTC,CASSYQGTSYGYTF
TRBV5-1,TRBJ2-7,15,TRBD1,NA,TGCGCCAGCAGCCCTGGGGGACAGGGTCCGTACGAGCAGTACTTC,CASSPGGQGPYEQYF
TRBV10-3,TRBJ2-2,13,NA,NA,TGTGCCATCAGTGGACTCGGGCCCGGGGAGCTGTTTTTT,CAISGLGPGELFF
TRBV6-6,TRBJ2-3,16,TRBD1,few,TGTGCCAGCAGTACCGCAGGGGGCGCACGCACAGATACGCAGTATTTT,CASSTAGGARTDTQYF
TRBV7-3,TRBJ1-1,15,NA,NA,TGTGCCAGCAGCTTAAGGACAGTCATGAACACTGAAGCTTTCTTT,CASSLRTVMNTEAFF
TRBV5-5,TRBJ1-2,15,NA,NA,TGTGCCAGCAGCCCGAGGCAGACCCTCACCGCTGGCTACACCTTC,CASSPRQTLTAGYTF
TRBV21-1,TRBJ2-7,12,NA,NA,TGTGCCACCCCCCGAAGCTCACGGGAGCAGTACTTC,CATPRSSREQYF